The 4 T cell receptor beta chains below were found in one sample sequenced in a study of blood T cell repertoires in COVID-19. Clones were sequenced by immunoSEQ multiplex PCR, and TCRdb holds only the in-frame ones, with some missing. The sample lists a few hundred thousand clones; 65% to 90% were seen once. Sequenced input: peripheral blood. The receptors come from a human donor in a cohort sampled during active COVID-19.

This chain links TRBV6-1 with TRBJ1-2; D is possibly TRBD1 (6 bases). The CDR3 has 16 residues. Germline V gives CDR1 MNHNS, CDR2 SASEGT. V was clipped by 4 bases and J by 4 bases, with 19 bases between them. The CDR3 loop reads CASSGGGQDWGYGYTF. The CDR3 region has the DNA TGTGCCAGCAGTGGTGGGGGCCAGGATTGGGGCTATGGCTACACCTTC.

This clone was detected once. The chain is built from TRBV19 and TRBJ1-1; D not certain. Germline values: CDR1 LNHDA, CDR2 SQIVND (reference sequence). V lost 2 bases and J 0 bases, leaving 13 bases between the germline ends. The length of the CDR3 is 16 residues. This chain's CDR3 is CASSILPPAMNTEAFF. The CDR3 coding sequence is TGTGCCAGTAGTATACTCCCCCCAGCGATGAACACTGAAGCTTTCTTT.

CDR3 nucleotides: TGTGCCAGTGACCTAGCGGGGGTTAGCTACGAGCAGTACTTC. Amino acid sequence: CASDLAGVSYEQYF. This sequence joins TRBV6-1 and TRBJ2-7, with TRBD2 matching 10 bases. Germline values: CDR1 MNHNS, CDR2 SASEGT. The junction had 8 bases not matched to a gene; V was cut back by 9 bases and J by 3 bases. This CDR3 spans 14 amino acids.

V is TRBV30 and J is TRBJ2-3, with no clear D. Trimming removed 1 base from V and 1 base from J, with 9 bases in between. The CDR3 contains 14 residues. CDR1 is GTSNPN, CDR2 SVGIG, per germline (reference sequence). For the CDR3, the DNA is TGTGCCTGGAGTGGTACGGGTGGCACAGATACGCAGTATTTT. This sequence encodes CAWSGTGGTDTQYF.